Listed below are T cell receptor beta chains from one sample, sequenced in a study of T-cell memory formation after mild COVID-19. TCRdb ran MiXCR on the 5' RACE reads and lists one entry per CDR3 protein. This table holds 250,000 to 300,000 distinct CDR3 sequences, roughly 15% found once. Sequencing was performed on PBMCs or a T cell subset sorted from them (not recorded which). These TCRs come from a man younger than 30 who had mild COVID-19 (a few samples of this study predate the infection). Cell type and time point are not known. CDR3s include the opening cysteine and the closing phenylalanine or tryptophan. D genes are given only for firm matches. Part of the rows lack a size; the others show once, few, many or a class for expanded clones.

clone size: few
J gene: TRBJ1-1
D gene: NA
V gene: TRBV5-1
CDR3 protein: CASSLEFQGEAFF
CDR3 DNA: TGCGCCAGCAGCTTGGAGTTTCAGGGTGAAGCTTTCTTT

clone size: NA
J gene: TRBJ1-4
D gene: NA
V gene: TRBV20-1
CDR3 protein: CSAAHLGEEKLFF
CDR3 DNA: TGCAGTGCCGCGCATTTGGGCGAAGAAAAACTGTTTTTT

clone size: many
J gene: TRBJ2-2
D gene: NA
V gene: TRBV7-9
CDR3 protein: CASSLWTTGELFF
CDR3 DNA: TGTGCCAGCAGCTTGTGGACGACCGGAGAGCTGTTTTTT

clone size: few
J gene: TRBJ1-4
D gene: NA
V gene: TRBV5-1
CDR3 protein: CGSSESPNEKLFF
CDR3 DNA: TGCGGGTCCTCTGAGAGCCCAAATGAAAAACTGTTTTTT

clone size: few
J gene: TRBJ1-2
D gene: NA
V gene: TRBV20-1
CDR3 protein: CSARGRQVVRGGYGYTF
CDR3 DNA: TGCAGTGCTAGAGGAAGGCAGGTCGTTCGTGGGGGCTATGGCTACACCTTC

clone size: NA
J gene: TRBJ2-3
D gene: NA
V gene: TRBV11-3
CDR3 protein: CASSLNVGDTQYF
CDR3 DNA: TGTGCCAGCAGCTTAAATGTGGGAGATACGCAGTATTTT

clone size: few
J gene: TRBJ2-2
D gene: NA
V gene: TRBV3-1
CDR3 protein: CASSQRQQTNTGELFF
CDR3 DNA: TGTGCCAGCAGCCAACGTCAACAGACCAACACCGGGGAGCTGTTTTTT

clone size: NA
J gene: TRBJ2-7
D gene: NA
V gene: TRBV11-3
CDR3 protein: CASSLEIGYEYF
CDR3 DNA: TGTGCCAGCAGCTTAGAGATCGGCTACGAGTACTTC

clone size: few
J gene: TRBJ1-5
D gene: NA
V gene: TRBV30
CDR3 protein: CAWSVRDDQPQHF
CDR3 DNA: TGTGCCTGGAGTGTAAGGGACGATCAGCCCCAGCATTTT

clone size: NA
J gene: TRBJ2-3
D gene: TRBD2
V gene: TRBV7-2
CDR3 protein: CASSSLAGADTQYF
CDR3 DNA: TGTGCCAGCAGCTCTTTAGCGGGGGCAGATACGCAGTATTTT

clone size: few
J gene: TRBJ1-6
D gene: NA
V gene: TRBV5-1
CDR3 protein: CASSLAGARNSPLHF
CDR3 DNA: TGCGCCAGCAGCTTGGCGGGGGCGCGAAATTCACCCCTCCACTTT

clone size: few
J gene: TRBJ2-5
D gene: NA
V gene: TRBV24-1
CDR3 protein: CATSEGGGGEETQYF
CDR3 DNA: TGTGCCACCAGTGAAGGCGGAGGAGGGGAGGAGACCCAGTACTTC

clone size: many
J gene: TRBJ1-2
D gene: NA
V gene: TRBV20-1
CDR3 protein: CSAGRLRPYGYTF
CDR3 DNA: TGCAGTGCTGGGAGACTAAGGCCTTATGGCTACACCTTC

clone size: few
J gene: TRBJ2-3
D gene: NA
V gene: TRBV20-1
CDR3 protein: CSALSGQNTDTQYF
CDR3 DNA: TGCAGTGCCCTCTCCGGGCAGAACACAGATACGCAGTATTTT

clone size: many
J gene: TRBJ2-2
D gene: NA
V gene: TRBV5-1
CDR3 protein: CASSLAAGMNTGELFF
CDR3 DNA: TGCGCCAGCAGCTTGGCGGCGGGCATGAACACCGGGGAGCTGTTTTTT

clone size: few
J gene: TRBJ2-1
D gene: TRBD1
V gene: TRBV7-2
CDR3 protein: CASSPAGQGYNEQFF
CDR3 DNA: TGTGCCAGCAGCCCTGCGGGACAGGGTTACAATGAGCAGTTCTTC

clone size: NA
J gene: TRBJ2-5
D gene: NA
V gene: TRBV7-2
CDR3 protein: CASTPPGRETQYF
CDR3 DNA: TGTGCCAGCACCCCCCCGGGGAGGGAGACCCAGTACTTC

clone size: NA
J gene: TRBJ2-5
D gene: TRBD2
V gene: TRBV24-1
CDR3 protein: CATQAGGQETQYF
CDR3 DNA: TGTGCCACTCAAGCGGGGGGCCAAGAGACCCAGTACTTC

clone size: few
J gene: TRBJ2-3
D gene: NA
V gene: TRBV7-9
CDR3 protein: CASSRGITDTQYF
CDR3 DNA: TGTGCCAGCAGCAGAGGGATCACAGATACGCAGTATTTT

clone size: few
J gene: TRBJ1-1
D gene: TRBD1
V gene: TRBV5-4
CDR3 protein: CASSQTGYAEAFF
CDR3 DNA: TGTGCCAGCAGCCAGACAGGGTACGCTGAAGCTTTCTTT

clone size: once
J gene: TRBJ1-5
D gene: NA
V gene: TRBV7-2
CDR3 protein: CASSFRAPRGNQPQHF
CDR3 DNA: TGTGCCAGCAGCTTTCGGGCCCCGCGGGGCAATCAGCCCCAGCATTTT

clone size: NA
J gene: TRBJ2-1
D gene: TRBD2
V gene: TRBV4-3
CDR3 protein: CASSQGALAGGREQFF
CDR3 DNA: TGCGCCAGCAGCCAAGGGGCTCTAGCGGGGGGTCGTGAGCAGTTCTTC

clone size: few
J gene: TRBJ1-1
D gene: TRBD1
V gene: TRBV12-3/TRBV12-4
CDR3 protein: CASSPGQEAFF
CDR3 DNA: TGTGCCAGCAGTCCGGGACAGGAGGCTTTCTTT

clone size: NA
J gene: TRBJ1-2
D gene: NA
V gene: TRBV7-9
CDR3 protein: CASSSPMNTGNYGYTF
CDR3 DNA: TGTGCCAGCAGCTCACCAATGAACACAGGGAACTATGGCTACACCTTC

clone size: NA
J gene: TRBJ2-5
D gene: TRBD1
V gene: TRBV4-2
CDR3 protein: CASSQDLGTGGETQYF
CDR3 DNA: TGTGCCAGCAGCCAAGATTTGGGGACAGGGGGTGAGACCCAGTACTTC

clone size: few
J gene: TRBJ2-7
D gene: TRBD1
V gene: TRBV18
CDR3 protein: CASSPRDREGEQYF
CDR3 DNA: TGTGCCAGCTCACCCCGGGACAGGGAGGGCGAGCAGTACTTC

clone size: many
J gene: TRBJ1-3
D gene: NA
V gene: TRBV4-2
CDR3 protein: CASSQDTDSSSGNTIYF
CDR3 DNA: TGTGCCAGCAGCCAAGACACAGACTCCAGCTCTGGAAACACCATATATTTT

clone size: NA
J gene: TRBJ1-3
D gene: NA
V gene: TRBV18
CDR3 protein: CASSPAWDSYSGNTIYF
CDR3 DNA: TGTGCCAGCTCACCAGCTTGGGACTCTTACTCTGGAAACACCATATATTTT

clone size: few
J gene: TRBJ2-2
D gene: NA
V gene: TRBV24-1
CDR3 protein: CATSDLGGPDTGELFF
CDR3 DNA: TGTGCCACCAGTGATTTAGGCGGGCCGGACACCGGGGAGCTGTTTTTT

clone size: few
J gene: TRBJ2-1
D gene: NA
V gene: TRBV27
CDR3 protein: CASSSNWDEQFF
CDR3 DNA: TGTGCCAGCAGTTCCAACTGGGATGAGCAGTTCTTC

clone size: NA
J gene: TRBJ1-2
D gene: NA
V gene: TRBV19
CDR3 protein: CASSKKDLYGYTF
CDR3 DNA: TGTGCCAGTAGTAAGAAGGACCTCTATGGCTACACCTTC

clone size: NA
J gene: TRBJ2-5
D gene: NA
V gene: TRBV5-5
CDR3 protein: CASSFLAIYETQYF
CDR3 DNA: TGTGCCAGCAGCTTCCTAGCGATATACGAGACCCAGTACTTC

clone size: few
J gene: TRBJ2-3
D gene: NA
V gene: TRBV5-1
CDR3 protein: CASSLGQSPDTQYF
CDR3 DNA: TGCGCCAGCAGCTTGGGACAGTCTCCAGATACGCAGTATTTT

clone size: many
J gene: TRBJ2-3
D gene: TRBD2
V gene: TRBV4-2
CDR3 protein: CASSQKRGSTDTQYF
CDR3 DNA: TGTGCCAGCAGCCAGAAGCGGGGGAGCACAGATACGCAGTATTTT

clone size: NA
J gene: TRBJ2-5
D gene: NA
V gene: TRBV5-1
CDR3 protein: CASSRQVGETQYF
CDR3 DNA: TGCGCCAGCAGCCGCCAGGTGGGGGAGACCCAGTACTTC

clone size: NA
J gene: TRBJ2-2
D gene: TRBD1
V gene: TRBV28
CDR3 protein: CASSSTGTGFTFAGELFF
CDR3 DNA: TGTGCCAGCAGTTCTACCGGGACAGGGTTTACGTTCGCCGGGGAGCTGTTTTTT

clone size: NA
J gene: TRBJ1-5
D gene: TRBD1
V gene: TRBV18
CDR3 protein: CASSTTGGPYQPQHF
CDR3 DNA: TGTGCCAGCTCAACGACAGGGGGACCCTATCAGCCCCAGCATTTT

clone size: few
J gene: TRBJ2-1
D gene: NA
V gene: TRBV5-1
CDR3 protein: CASSLGGVDNEQFF
CDR3 DNA: TGCGCCAGCAGCTTGGGGGGGGTAGACAATGAGCAGTTCTTC

clone size: NA
J gene: TRBJ2-5
D gene: TRBD1
V gene: TRBV6-5
CDR3 protein: CASRSPGGETQYF
CDR3 DNA: TGTGCCAGCAGGTCCCCAGGGGGAGAGACCCAGTACTTC

clone size: NA
J gene: TRBJ1-2
D gene: NA
V gene: TRBV20-1
CDR3 protein: CSVRATYGYTF
CDR3 DNA: TGCAGTGTCAGGGCGACATATGGCTACACCTTC

clone size: few
J gene: TRBJ2-3
D gene: NA
V gene: TRBV5-1
CDR3 protein: CASSSSLSRSTDTQYF
CDR3 DNA: TGCGCCAGCAGCTCTTCCCTTAGCAGGAGCACAGATACGCAGTATTTT

clone size: many
J gene: TRBJ2-1
D gene: TRBD2
V gene: TRBV12-3/TRBV12-4
CDR3 protein: CASSTNGGNEQFF
CDR3 DNA: TGTGCCAGCAGTACGAACGGGGGGAATGAGCAGTTCTTC

clone size: few
J gene: TRBJ1-2
D gene: TRBD1
V gene: TRBV7-2
CDR3 protein: CASSLARGLYGYTF
CDR3 DNA: TGTGCCAGCAGCTTAGCGAGGGGGCTCTATGGCTACACCTTC

clone size: NA
J gene: TRBJ1-4
D gene: NA
V gene: TRBV6-2/TRBV6-3
CDR3 protein: CASRPNPGFSNEKLFF
CDR3 DNA: TGTGCCAGCAGACCGAACCCAGGGTTTTCTAATGAAAAACTGTTTTTT

clone size: NA
J gene: TRBJ1-1
D gene: NA
V gene: TRBV10-3
CDR3 protein: CAIGREGDTEAFF
CDR3 DNA: TGTGCCATCGGGCGGGAGGGGGACACTGAAGCTTTCTTT

clone size: many
J gene: TRBJ1-5
D gene: TRBD1
V gene: TRBV12-3/TRBV12-4
CDR3 protein: CASSLGQGRVSNQPQHF
CDR3 DNA: TGTGCCAGCAGTCTCGGACAGGGGCGAGTAAGCAATCAGCCCCAGCATTTT

clone size: few
J gene: TRBJ2-5
D gene: TRBD1
V gene: TRBV20-1
CDR3 protein: CSAQSGQGASQETQYF
CDR3 DNA: TGCAGTGCCCAGAGTGGTCAGGGGGCTAGCCAAGAGACCCAGTACTTC

clone size: NA
J gene: TRBJ1-5
D gene: TRBD1
V gene: TRBV28
CDR3 protein: CASTPGGGNQPQHF
CDR3 DNA: TGTGCCAGCACCCCAGGGGGTGGCAATCAGCCCCAGCATTTT

clone size: NA
J gene: TRBJ1-2
D gene: NA
V gene: TRBV7-2
CDR3 protein: CASSSLFEGYYGYTF
CDR3 DNA: TGTGCCAGCAGCTCCCTCTTCGAAGGATACTATGGCTACACCTTC

clone size: many
J gene: TRBJ2-7
D gene: NA
V gene: TRBV11-2
CDR3 protein: CASSRGGEQYF
CDR3 DNA: TGTGCCAGCAGCCGCGGTGGCGAGCAGTACTTC

clone size: few
J gene: TRBJ1-1
D gene: NA
V gene: TRBV11-2
CDR3 protein: CASSRAAGVNTEAFF
CDR3 DNA: TGTGCCAGCAGCCGGGCGGCGGGGGTGAACACTGAAGCTTTCTTT

clone size: few
J gene: TRBJ1-1
D gene: TRBD1
V gene: TRBV3-1
CDR3 protein: CASSLTGDNTEAFF
CDR3 DNA: TGTGCCAGCAGCCTTACAGGGGATAACACTGAAGCTTTCTTT

clone size: few
J gene: TRBJ1-5
D gene: TRBD1
V gene: TRBV5-1
CDR3 protein: CASAPGGGNQPQHF
CDR3 DNA: TGCGCCAGCGCACCAGGGGGCGGCAATCAGCCCCAGCATTTT

clone size: NA
J gene: TRBJ1-2
D gene: NA
V gene: TRBV9
CDR3 protein: CASGLGNYGYTF
CDR3 DNA: TGTGCCAGCGGGCTGGGAAACTATGGCTACACCTTC

clone size: few
J gene: TRBJ2-1
D gene: NA
V gene: TRBV11-1
CDR3 protein: CASSLDRRQPYNEQFF
CDR3 DNA: TGTGCCAGCAGCTTAGATAGACGGCAGCCCTACAATGAGCAGTTCTTC

clone size: few
J gene: TRBJ1-4
D gene: NA
V gene: TRBV20-1
CDR3 protein: CSARRQLNEKLFF
CDR3 DNA: TGCAGTGCTAGAAGGCAGCTTAATGAAAAACTGTTTTTT

clone size: few
J gene: TRBJ2-5
D gene: NA
V gene: TRBV5-1
CDR3 protein: CASSLTHLSQETQYF
CDR3 DNA: TGCGCCAGCAGCCTGACCCATCTTTCCCAAGAGACCCAGTACTTC

clone size: NA
J gene: TRBJ2-2
D gene: NA
V gene: TRBV7-9
CDR3 protein: CASSSEWAGELFF
CDR3 DNA: TGTGCCAGCAGCTCGGAATGGGCCGGGGAGCTGTTTTTT